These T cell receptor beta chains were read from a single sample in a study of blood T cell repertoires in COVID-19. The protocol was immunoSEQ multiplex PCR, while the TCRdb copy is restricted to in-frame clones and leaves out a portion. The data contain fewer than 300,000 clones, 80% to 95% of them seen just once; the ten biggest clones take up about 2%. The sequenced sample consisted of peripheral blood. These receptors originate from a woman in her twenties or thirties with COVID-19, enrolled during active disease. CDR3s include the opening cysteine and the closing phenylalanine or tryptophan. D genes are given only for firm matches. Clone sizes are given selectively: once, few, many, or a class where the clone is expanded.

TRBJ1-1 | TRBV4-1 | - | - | CASSQELWGGTEAFF | TGCGCCAGCAGCCAAGAACTTTGGGGAGGAACTGAAGCTTTCTTT
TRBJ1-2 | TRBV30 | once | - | CAWSRGQGRENGYTF | TGTGCCTGGAGTCGGGGGCAGGGGAGGGAGAATGGCTACACCTTC
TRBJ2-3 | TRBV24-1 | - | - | CATSDPGDTQYF | TGTGCCACCAGTGATCCCGGGGATACGCAGTATTTT
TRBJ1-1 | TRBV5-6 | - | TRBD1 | CASSLPGGNTEAFF | TGTGCCAGCAGCCTGCCAGGGGGTAACACTGAAGCTTTCTTT
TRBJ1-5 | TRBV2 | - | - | CASTTGYSNQPQHF | TGTGCCAGCACAACAGGTTATAGCAATCAGCCCCAGCATTTT
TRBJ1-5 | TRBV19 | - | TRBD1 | CASSSRGPSNQPQHF | TGTGCCAGTAGTTCTAGGGGGCCCAGCAATCAGCCCCAGCATTTT
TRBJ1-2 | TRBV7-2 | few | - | CASSAQQGNYGYTF | TGTGCCAGCAGCGCCCAACAGGGTAACTATGGCTACACCTTC
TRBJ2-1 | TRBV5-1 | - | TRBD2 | CASESAGGYNEQFF | TGCGCCAGCGAATCTGCGGGAGGATACAATGAGCAGTTCTTC
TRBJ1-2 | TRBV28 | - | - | CASSLWGGTRGYTF | TGTGCCAGCAGCCTGTGGGGTGGGACTCGCGGCTACACCTTC
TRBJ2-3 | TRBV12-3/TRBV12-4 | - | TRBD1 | CASRRQGTDTQYF | TGTGCCAGCAGAAGACAGGGGACAGATACGCAGTATTTT
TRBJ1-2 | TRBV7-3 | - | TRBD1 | CASSLTGTGHYGYTF | TGTGCCAGCAGCTTAACGGGGACAGGACACTATGGCTACACCTTC
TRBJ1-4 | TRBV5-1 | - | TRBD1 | CASSLDGTGNIIEKLFF | TGCGCCAGCAGCTTGGACGGGACAGGGAATATAATCGAAAAACTGTTTTTT
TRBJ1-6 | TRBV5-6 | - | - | CASSLQGDYNSPLHF | TGTGCCAGCAGCTTACAGGGAGATTATAATTCACCCCTCCACTTT
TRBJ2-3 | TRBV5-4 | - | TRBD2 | CASSLKLAGTDTQYF | TGTGCCAGCAGCTTGAAACTAGCGGGCACAGATACGCAGTATTTT
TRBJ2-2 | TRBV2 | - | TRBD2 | CASRIEGGPVTGELFF | TGTGCCAGCAGAATCGAGGGAGGGCCGGTCACCGGGGAGCTGTTTTTT
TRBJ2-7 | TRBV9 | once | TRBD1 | CASSVQGALGYEQYF | TGTGCCAGCAGCGTACAGGGGGCGCTGGGATACGAGCAGTACTTC
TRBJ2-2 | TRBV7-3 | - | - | CASSSPGSGPGLTGELFF | TGTGCCAGCAGCTCCCCTGGGAGCGGACCAGGCCTCACCGGGGAGCTGTTTTTT